These T cell receptor beta chains were read from a single sample in a study of blood T cells in healthy people across ages. TCRdb passed the 5' RACE reads through MiXCR, listing each CDR3 protein once. The top ten hold 7% to 9% of the sample, which has 1.5 million to 2 million distinct CDR3 sequences, approximately 30% seen once. Specimen: blood. These receptors all stem from a woman in her 30s in good health. CDR3s include the opening cysteine and the closing phenylalanine or tryptophan. Fields, in order: CDR3 DNA, CDR3 protein, CDR3 length, J gene, D gene, clone size, V gene. D genes are given only for firm matches. The size field is filled for only some rows; it gives once, few, many or a size class.

TGCGCCAGCAGCTTGGGTAGCGGGGGACACGAGCAGTACTTC | CASSLGSGGHEQYF | 14 | TRBJ2-7 | TRBD2 | few | TRBV5-1
TGTGCCAGCTTGTCGACAGGGGTTTTTCGTGGTACGCAGTATTTT | CASLSTGVFRGTQYF | 15 | TRBJ2-3 | TRBD1 | NA | TRBV12-3/TRBV12-4
TGCAGTGCTCGAGCCGGGACAGGGGGGGATTTCCTCTCCTACAATGAGCAGTTCTTC | CSARAGTGGDFLSYNEQFF | 19 | TRBJ2-1 | TRBD1 | NA | TRBV20-1
TGCGCCAGCAGCTTTCCGGACGGGGGGGAAGAGACCCAGTACTTC | CASSFPDGGEETQYF | 15 | TRBJ2-5 | TRBD2 | NA | TRBV5-1
TGTGCCACCAGCAGAGACAGAAATCCAAGGGACACTGAAGCTTTCTTT | CATSRDRNPRDTEAFF | 16 | TRBJ1-1 | NA | NA | TRBV15
TGTGCCACCAGTGATTTGACTAGCGGGGGGTACAATGAGCAGTTCTTC | CATSDLTSGGYNEQFF | 16 | TRBJ2-1 | TRBD2 | few | TRBV24-1
TGTGCCAGCAGCCAAGAAACCGGGGTCGGTGAGCAGTTCTTC | CASSQETGVGEQFF | 14 | TRBJ2-1 | NA | NA | TRBV3-1
TGCAGTGCTTGGGCAGGGCACCTTCAATCCCTCCACTTT | CSAWAGHLQSLHF | 13 | TRBJ1-6 | NA | few | TRBV20-1
TGTGCCAGCAGCCCCCCGGACAGGGGCGACAATGAGCAGTACTTC | CASSPPDRGDNEQYF | 15 | TRBJ2-7 | TRBD1 | NA | TRBV7-9
TGTGCCAGCAGCTTATCGCGGACAGGCCACGGTAGGGGTGGCTACACCTTC | CASSLSRTGHGRGGYTF | 17 | TRBJ1-2 | TRBD1 | few | TRBV7-9
TGCAGCGTTATGACAGACGGCTACACCTTC | CSVMTDGYTF | 10 | TRBJ1-2 | NA | few | TRBV29-1
TGTGCCATCAGTGAGTCTGTGCCCGACAGGGGTACGCAGTTCTTC | CAISESVPDRGTQFF | 15 | TRBJ2-1 | TRBD1 | NA | TRBV10-3
TGTGCCAGCAGTGCCCGGACAGGGGGCTTCAATGAGCAGTTCTTC | CASSARTGGFNEQFF | 15 | TRBJ2-1 | TRBD1 | NA | TRBV6-1
TGTGCCAGCAGCCATCTAGCGGGTAACACCGGGGAGCTGTTTTTT | CASSHLAGNTGELFF | 15 | TRBJ2-2 | TRBD2 | NA | TRBV11-2
TGTGCCGGCGGGGGGGACAGGGCCACTAATGAGCAGTTCTTC | CAGGGDRATNEQFF | 14 | TRBJ2-1 | NA | NA | TRBV14
TGCGCCAGCAGCTTGATGAACAGGGGTTTCAATGAGCAGTTCTTC | CASSLMNRGFNEQFF | 15 | TRBJ2-1 | TRBD1 | few | TRBV5-1
TGTGCCAGCAGCCGAGCCTTTTTAAGCTATGGCTACACCTTC | CASSRAFLSYGYTF | 14 | TRBJ1-2 | NA | NA | TRBV5-8
TGTGCCAGCAGGACTAGCGGGGGGGCCAATGAGCAGTTCTTC | CASRTSGGANEQFF | 14 | TRBJ2-1 | TRBD2 | NA | TRBV28
TGTGCCAGCAAGCGGGGTACAGGGGCCAACGTCCTGACTTTC | CASKRGTGANVLTF | 14 | TRBJ2-6 | TRBD2 | NA | TRBV28
TGCAGTGCTAACGGACCCTCTCAATACAATGAGCAGTTCTTC | CSANGPSQYNEQFF | 14 | TRBJ2-1 | NA | NA | TRBV20-1
TGTGCCAGCAGCGTAGGACCAGCGGGGAGCTCCTACAATGAGCAGTTCTTC | CASSVGPAGSSYNEQFF | 17 | TRBJ2-1 | TRBD2 | few | TRBV9
TGTGCCAGCATACTAACAGGGGGCACTGAAGCTTTCTTT | CASILTGGTEAFF | 13 | TRBJ1-1 | TRBD1 | many | TRBV6-1
TGTGCCAGCAGGTGGACAGGGGCTAAGGGCTACACCTTC | CASRWTGAKGYTF | 13 | TRBJ1-2 | TRBD1 | many | TRBV27
TGCAGCGTCCGTAGCCTAGCGGGCGAGACCCAGTACTTC | CSVRSLAGETQYF | 13 | TRBJ2-5 | TRBD2 | many | TRBV29-1
TGTGCCAGCAGCGTAGGTGGGAATCAGTACGAGCAGTACTTC | CASSVGGNQYEQYF | 14 | TRBJ2-7 | NA | many | TRBV9
TGTGCCACCAGGCCGGTAGCGGGAGGAAGCGTAGATACGCAGTATTTT | CATRPVAGGSVDTQYF | 16 | TRBJ2-3 | TRBD2 | NA | TRBV15
TGTGCCAGCAGAAAGGGGGCCCCGAGCTCCTACGAGCAGTACTTC | CASRKGAPSSYEQYF | 15 | TRBJ2-7 | TRBD1 | NA | TRBV11-3
TGTGCCATCAGTGACCCCTTCCGCGGGGGAGAAGAGACCCAGTACTTC | CAISDPFRGGEETQYF | 16 | TRBJ2-5 | TRBD2 | NA | TRBV10-3
TGTGCCAGCAGCCATGGTCACGGGGGATTTACAGATACGCACTATTTT | CASSHGHGGFTDTHYF | 16 | TRBJ2-3 | NA | NA | TRBV3-1
TGTGCCAGCAGTTTATCGGTGCTATTCTCCTACGAGCAGTACTTC | CASSLSVLFSYEQYF | 15 | TRBJ2-7 | NA | NA | TRBV27
TGTGCCAGCAGCCAGAGACCTAGCGGGGATACGCAGTATTTT | CASSQRPSGDTQYF | 14 | TRBJ2-3 | TRBD2 | NA | TRBV3-1
TGTGCCACACCGGGACAGGGGATGCCCAATGAGCAGTTCTTC | CATPGQGMPNEQFF | 14 | TRBJ2-1 | TRBD1 | NA | TRBV7-9
TGTGCCAGCAGCTACGTAGCGGGGAGCACAGATACGCAGTATTTT | CASSYVAGSTDTQYF | 15 | TRBJ2-3 | TRBD2 | few | TRBV3-1
TGTGCCAGCAGTTTGACAGGGGTGGTGGAGACCCAGTACTTC | CASSLTGVVETQYF | 14 | TRBJ2-5 | TRBD1 | NA | TRBV12-3/TRBV12-4
TGTGCCAGCAGCCAAGATCGGTTCTCCTATAATTCACCCCTCCACTTT | CASSQDRFSYNSPLHF | 16 | TRBJ1-6 | NA | NA | TRBV3-1
TGCGCCAGCAGCCTATCAGGACGGGAAAGGGTTGGCTACACCTTC | CASSLSGRERVGYTF | 15 | TRBJ1-2 | NA | few | TRBV5-1
TGTGCCAGCAGCCAAGTCAGGGGCGCATATGGCTACACCTTC | CASSQVRGAYGYTF | 14 | TRBJ1-2 | NA | NA | TRBV3-1
TGTGCCAGCAGCCCGAAACTGAACTACAATGAGCAGTTCTTC | CASSPKLNYNEQFF | 14 | TRBJ2-1 | NA | NA | TRBV11-2
TGTGCCAGCAGTACCGGGACGGGACTTAACTATGGCTACACCTTC | CASSTGTGLNYGYTF | 15 | TRBJ1-2 | NA | few | TRBV28
TGTGCCAGCAGTGAAGCCCTTCTCTCCGGGGAGCTGTTTTTT | CASSEALLSGELFF | 14 | TRBJ2-2 | NA | NA | TRBV6-1